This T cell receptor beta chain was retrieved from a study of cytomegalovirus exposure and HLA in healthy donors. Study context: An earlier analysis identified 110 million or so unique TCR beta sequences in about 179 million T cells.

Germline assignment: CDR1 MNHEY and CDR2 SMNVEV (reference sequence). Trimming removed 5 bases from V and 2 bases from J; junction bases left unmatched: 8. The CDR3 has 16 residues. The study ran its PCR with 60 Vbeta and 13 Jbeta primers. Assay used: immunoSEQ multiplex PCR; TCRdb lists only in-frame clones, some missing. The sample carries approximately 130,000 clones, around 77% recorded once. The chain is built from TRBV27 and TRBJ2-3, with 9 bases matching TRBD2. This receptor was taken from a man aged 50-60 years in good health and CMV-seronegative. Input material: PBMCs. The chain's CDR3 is CASSLRLAANTDTQYF. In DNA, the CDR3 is TGTGCCAGCAGTCTACGACTAGCGGCTAACACAGATACGCAGTATTTT.